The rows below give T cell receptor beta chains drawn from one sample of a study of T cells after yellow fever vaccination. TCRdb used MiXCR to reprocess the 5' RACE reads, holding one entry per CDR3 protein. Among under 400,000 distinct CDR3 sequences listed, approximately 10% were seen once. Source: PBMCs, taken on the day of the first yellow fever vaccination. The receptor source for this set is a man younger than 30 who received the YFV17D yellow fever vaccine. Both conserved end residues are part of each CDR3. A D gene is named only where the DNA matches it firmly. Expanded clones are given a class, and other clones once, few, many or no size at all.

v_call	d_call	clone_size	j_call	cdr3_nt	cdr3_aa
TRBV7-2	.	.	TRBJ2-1	TGTGCCAGCAGCTTAATAGCCGTCTCCTACAATGAGCAGTTCTTC	CASSLIAVSYNEQFF
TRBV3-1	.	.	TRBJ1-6	TGTGCCAGCAGCCAAGGATTTCCACCCCTCCACTTT	CASSQGFPPLHF
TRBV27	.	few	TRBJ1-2	TGTGCCAGCAGTTTATACCCGTCCTATGGCTACACCTTC	CASSLYPSYGYTF
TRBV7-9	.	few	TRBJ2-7	TGTGCCAGCAGCCAACGCGACGGAGGGCCTAGGACCTACGAGCAGTACTTC	CASSQRDGGPRTYEQYF
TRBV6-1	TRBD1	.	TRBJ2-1	TGTGCCAGCAGTCCGCCCAGACAGGGTTATATCAGTGAGCAGTTCTTC	CASSPPRQGYISEQFF
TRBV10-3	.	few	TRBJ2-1	TGTGCCATCAGCCTCAATTTCGACAGCAATGAGCAGTTCTTC	CAISLNFDSNEQFF
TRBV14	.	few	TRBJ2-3	TGTGCCAGCAGCTTACGGAGTCCTTACACAGATACGCAGTATTTT	CASSLRSPYTDTQYF
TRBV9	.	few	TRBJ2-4	TGTGCCAGCAGCGTAGATCATGGAGCCAAAAACATTCAGTACTTC	CASSVDHGAKNIQYF
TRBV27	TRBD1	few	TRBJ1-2	TGTGCCAGCAGTCCGGGACAGAATCCCTATGGCTACACCTTC	CASSPGQNPYGYTF
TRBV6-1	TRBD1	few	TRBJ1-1	TGTGCCAGCAACCGGGAGGGGGCTGCTGAAGCTTTCTTT	CASNREGAAEAFF
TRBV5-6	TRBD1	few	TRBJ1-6	TGTGCCAGCAGCGGGACAGGGGATTCACCCCTCCACTTT	CASSGTGDSPLHF
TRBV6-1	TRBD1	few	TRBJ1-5	TGTGCCAGCAGTAAATCAGGGGGACCCAATCAGCCCCAGCATTTT	CASSKSGGPNQPQHF
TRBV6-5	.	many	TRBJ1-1	TGTGCCAGCAGTTACTCGACGGGGATGAACACTGAAGCTTTCTTT	CASSYSTGMNTEAFF
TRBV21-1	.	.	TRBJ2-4	TGTGCCAGCATCCCTACGTGGAGAGGGGGCCTAGCCAAAAACATTCAGTACTTC	CASIPTWRGGLAKNIQYF
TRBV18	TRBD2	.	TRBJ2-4	TGTGCCAGCTCACCTGGAGGGACTAGCGGGTTTGACATTCAGTACTTC	CASSPGGTSGFDIQYF
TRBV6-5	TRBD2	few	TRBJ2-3	TGTGCCAGCAGTTACTCTCCCTTGGTAGCGGGGGGGTTCAGAAATACGCAGTATTTT	CASSYSPLVAGGFRNTQYF
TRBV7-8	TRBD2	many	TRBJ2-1	TGTGCCAGCAGCCGAAGACCGGGACTAGCCGACAATGAGCAGTTCTTC	CASSRRPGLADNEQFF
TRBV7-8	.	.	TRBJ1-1	TGTGCCAGCAGCTTAGTACAGCTGGGCACTGAAGCTTTCTTT	CASSLVQLGTEAFF
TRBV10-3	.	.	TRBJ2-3	TGTGCCGGACAGAGCACAGATACGCAGTATTTT	CAGQSTDTQYF
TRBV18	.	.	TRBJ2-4	TGTGCCAGCTCACCAGGGGACAACAAAAACATTCAGTACTTC	CASSPGDNKNIQYF
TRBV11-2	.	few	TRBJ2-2	TGTGCCAGCAGCCGAGGCAGATCGAACACCGGGGAGCTGTTTTTT	CASSRGRSNTGELFF
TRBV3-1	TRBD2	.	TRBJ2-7	TGTGCCAGCAGCCCACTAGCGGGAAAATACGAGCAGTACTTC	CASSPLAGKYEQYF
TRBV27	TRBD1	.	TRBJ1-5	TGTGCCAGCTGGGTGGACCGGGACAGGGGGAGCAATCAGCCCCAGCATTTT	CASWVDRDRGSNQPQHF
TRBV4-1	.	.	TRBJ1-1	TGCGCCAGCAGCGTAAGCCCGGACCTTACTGAAGCTTTCTTT	CASSVSPDLTEAFF
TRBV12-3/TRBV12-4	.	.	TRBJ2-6	TGTGCCAGCAGTCCTACATTTTCGACGGAGAGGTCTGGGGCCAACGTCCTGACTTTC	CASSPTFSTERSGANVLTF
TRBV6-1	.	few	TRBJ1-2	TGTGCCAGCAGTGAAGCGCGAACGTATGGCTACACCTTC	CASSEARTYGYTF
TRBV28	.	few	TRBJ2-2	TGTGCCAGCAGATACAGATACACCGGGGAGCTGTTTTTT	CASRYRYTGELFF
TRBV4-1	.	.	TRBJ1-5	TGCGCCAGCAGCCAAGTAGGGGGGCCCCAGCATTTT	CASSQVGGPQHF
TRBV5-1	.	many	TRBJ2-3	TGCGCCAGCAGCTTGGAGGGGCAAAGCGCAGATACGCAGTATTTT	CASSLEGQSADTQYF
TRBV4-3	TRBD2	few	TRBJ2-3	TGCGCCAGCAGCCCTTTTCGGGGGGTGGATACGCAGTATTTT	CASSPFRGVDTQYF
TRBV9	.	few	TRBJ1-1	TGTGCCAGCAGCAGAACCAGGGAGAACACTGAAGCTTTCTTT	CASSRTRENTEAFF
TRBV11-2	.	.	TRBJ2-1	TGTGCCAGCAGCTTAGTGGGGGGCTGGGATGAGCAGTTCTTC	CASSLVGGWDEQFF
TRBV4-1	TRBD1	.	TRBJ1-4	TGCGCCAGCAGCTACCTGGGACAGGCTAATGAAAAACTGTTTTTT	CASSYLGQANEKLFF
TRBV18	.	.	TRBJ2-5	TGTGCCAGCTCACCAGTCACAGTCAAAGAGACCCAGTACTTC	CASSPVTVKETQYF
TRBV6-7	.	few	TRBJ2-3	TGTGCCAGCATGCCGGACCGTAGCACAGATACGCAGTATTTT	CASMPDRSTDTQYF
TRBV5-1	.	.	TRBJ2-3	TGCGCCAGCAGCTTGGGCTACAGGGCCGATACGCAGTATTTT	CASSLGYRADTQYF
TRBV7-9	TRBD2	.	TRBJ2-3	TGTGCCAGCAGCCGGGAGGAGGATACGCAGTATTTT	CASSREEDTQYF
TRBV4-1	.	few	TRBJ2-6	TGCGCCAGCAGCCAAGTTGCGGGTCTCGGGGCCAACGTCCTGACTTTC	CASSQVAGLGANVLTF
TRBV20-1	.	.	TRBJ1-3	TGCAGTGCTAGAAGCGGGGCGATCTCTGGAAACACCATATATTTT	CSARSGAISGNTIYF
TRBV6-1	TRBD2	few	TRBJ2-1	TGTGCCAGCAGCCGTCCCGGGACTAGCGGGGGGCCTGTCCCCTTC	CASSRPGTSGGPVPF
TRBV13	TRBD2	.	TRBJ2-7	TGTGCCAGCAGCTCTAGAGGACTAGCGGGGGCTTCCTACGAGCAGTACTTC	CASSSRGLAGASYEQYF
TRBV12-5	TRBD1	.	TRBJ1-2	TGTGCTAGTGGTCCTACAGGGGCTGGTGGCTACACCTTC	CASGPTGAGGYTF
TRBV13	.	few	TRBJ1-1	TGTGCCAGCAGCTTAGGGGGACCGGAGAACACTGAAGCTTTCTTT	CASSLGGPENTEAFF
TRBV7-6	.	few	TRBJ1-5	TGTGCCAGCAGCCGAATTCCGGGGTTGTATCAGCCCCAGCATTTT	CASSRIPGLYQPQHF
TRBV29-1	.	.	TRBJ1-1	TGCAGCGTTATCCGCGCAGGGGAGGGATACACTGAAGCTTTCTTT	CSVIRAGEGYTEAFF
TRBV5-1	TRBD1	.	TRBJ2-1	TGCGCCAGCAGCTCCGGGACAGGGATCTACAATGAGCAGTTCTTC	CASSSGTGIYNEQFF
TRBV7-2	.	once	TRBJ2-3	TGTGCCAGCAGCTCCCCGGGGAGACGCACAGATACGCAGTATTTT	CASSSPGRRTDTQYF
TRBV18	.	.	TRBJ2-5	TGTGCCAGCTCACCACAGGGTTTGCGAGAGACCCAGTACTTC	CASSPQGLRETQYF
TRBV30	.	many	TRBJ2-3	TGTGCCTGGAGTGAACAGGATACAGATACGCAGTATTTT	CAWSEQDTDTQYF